This TCR beta chain was recorded in a study of T cell repertoires and leukemia-associated antigens. At the level of the study: About 16.1 million effective reads came from all samples combined. Study-level findings and limits: Whether expanded clones are antigen-specific and functional remains untested.

TCRdb redid the calling of the 5' RACE reads with MiXCR, one entry per CDR3 protein. This sample has over 8,500 distinct CDR3 sequences, with about 43% found just once. There are many counts of this clonotype. No antigen is known for it. The clonotype comes from a female donor in good health. Sequencing input: CD3+ T cells sorted from blood and cultured.

This chain's CDR3 is CASGPRAGQSYTEAFF. CDR3 nucleotides: TGTGCTAGTGGTCCGCGGGCCGGACAGTCATACACTGAAGCTTTCTTT. V and J are TRBV12-5 and TRBJ1-1, with a tentative D call TRBD1 (6 bases). V was trimmed by 5 bases and J by 3 bases, leaving 19 bases between them. In germline, CDR1 is LGHNT, CDR2 FRNRAP. This CDR3 region has 16 residues.